This entry lists 16 T cell receptor beta chains sequenced from one sample in a study of blood T cell repertoires in COVID-19. Clones were sequenced by immunoSEQ multiplex PCR, and TCRdb holds only the in-frame ones, with some missing. The sample records around 500,000 clones, 85% to 90% being singletons. Sequencing used PBMCs or T cells enriched from blood (not recorded which). The receptors were sampled from a woman in her thirties or forties who had recovered from COVID-19.

The chain has TRBV5-1 and TRBJ1-6; 10 bases line up with TRBD1. V dropped 6 bases and J dropped 10; count of bases not matched to a gene: 4. The CDR3 runs 13 residues. Germline V gene lookup returns CDR1 SGHRS and CDR2 YFSETQ. CDR3 amino acids: CASKGQGLSPLHF. As DNA, the CDR3 is TGCGCCAGCAAGGGACAGGGGTTATCACCCCTCCACTTT.

A few counts support this clone. The chain uses TRBV15 and TRBJ2-2; tentatively, D is TRBD1 (5 bases). Germline loops: CDR1 LNHNV, CDR2 YYDKDF (reference sequence). The CDR3 is 16 residues long. Deletions cut 5 bases from V and 6 bases from J, with 19 bases between. As DNA, the CDR3 is TGTGCCACCAGCCCCATTAGAATCAGGGCCGCCGGGGAGCTGTTTTTT. Its protein product is CATSPIRIRAAGELFF.

The chain combines TRBV24-1 with TRBJ2-1; D perhaps matches TRBD1 (5 bases). CDR1 and CDR2 (germline): KGHDR, SFDVKD. CDR3 length: 15 residues. V gave up 4 bases and J gave up 6 bases, with 15 bases separating them. The CDR3 DNA reads TGTGCCACCAGTGAGGGGCCTCGATCCGCCAATGAGCAGTTCTTC. It specifies CATSEGPRSANEQFF.

The V and J genes are TRBV27 and TRBJ2-7, with D hard to call. The V end was cut by 2 bases, the J end by 3 bases, with 14 bases between. Germline values: CDR1 MNHEY, CDR2 SMNVEV (reference sequence). This CDR3 is 15 amino acids long. CDR3 region: CASSLGASEFYEQYF. The DNA for the CDR3 is TGTGCCAGCAGTTTAGGTGCAAGCGAATTCTACGAGCAGTACTTC.

Only one count was recorded for this clone. This chain links TRBV19 with TRBJ1-3; 10 bases fit TRBD1. Germline trimming cut 7 bases from V and 4 bases from J; bases unmatched to any gene: 10. The CDR3 is made up of 16 amino acids. In germline, CDR1 is LNHDA, CDR2 SQIVND (reference sequence). The CDR3 loop reads CASTKRTGGLGNTIYF. The CDR3 nucleotides read TGTGCCAGTACCAAGCGGACAGGGGGTCTCGGAAACACCATATATTTT. Using reference TRBV19 and TRBJ1-3 for the parts outside the CDR3, the full variable domain is DGGITQSPKYLFRKEGQNVTLSCEQNLNHDAMYWYRQDPGQGLRLIYYSQIVNDFQKGDIAEGYSVSREKKESFPLTVTSAQKNPTAFYLCASTKRTGGLGNTIYFGEGSWLTVV.

The gene calls are TRBV27 and TRBJ2-1; D perhaps matches TRBD2 (5 bases). The CDR3 length is 17 residues. V lost 0 bases, J lost 3 bases, and 15 bases lay in between. CDR1 and CDR2 (germline): MNHEY, SMNVEV (reference sequence). The CDR3 bases are TGTGCCAGCAGTTTATCGATTCCGGAGACTATCTACAATGAGCAGTTCTTC. It specifies CASSLSIPETIYNEQFF.

This chain's CDR3 is CASSLIYYEQYF. CDR3 DNA sequence: TGTGCCAGCAGCTTAATTTACTACGAGCAGTACTTC. The rearrangement joins TRBV11-2 to TRBJ2-7; D is unresolved. The CDR3 is made up of 12 amino acids. The V end was cut by 2 bases, the J end by 3 bases, with 5 bases between. From germline, CDR1 is SGHAT and CDR2 FQNNGV.

The J gene is TRBJ2-3, the V gene TRBV25-1; weak D call: TRBD1 (6 bases). V lost 4 bases and J lost 4, with 21 bases in between. Germline CDR1 is MGHDK and CDR2 is SYGVNS. This CDR3 is built from 17 residues. The CDR3 loop reads CASSGAGTPIRADTQYF. The CDR3 DNA is TGTGCCAGCAGTGGTGCCGGGACACCCATTAGGGCAGATACGCAGTATTTT.

This chain connects TRBV27 to TRBJ1-3; D gene ambiguous. Trimming shortened V by 6 bases and J by 0 bases, and 15 bases separated the two germline ends. Germline V gene sequence: CDR1 MNHEY, CDR2 SMNVEV (reference sequence). The CDR3 is 16 residues long. The CDR3 bases are TGTGCCAGCAGAGGCGGAGGGTCTAACTCTGGAAACACCATATATTTT. It yields the protein CASRGGGSNSGNTIYF.

The chain carries TRBV27 and TRBJ1-6; D not certain. The CDR3 loop spans 14 amino acids. CDR1 and CDR2 (germline): MNHEY, SMNVEV (reference sequence). Trimming removed 0 bases at V and 10 bases at J, with 10 bases between. CDR3 loop: CASSLSWEGSPLHF. CDR3 in DNA: TGTGCCAGCAGTTTATCCTGGGAGGGATCACCCCTCCACTTT.

The chain has TRBV5-1 and TRBJ1-2; 10 bases are a match to TRBD1. V shed 1 base, J shed 8 bases, and the junction held 8 bases outside the gene matches. This CDR3 is built from 15 residues. CDR1 is SGHRS, CDR2 YFSETQ, per germline. The CDR3 DNA follows: TGCGCCAGCAGCTTGTCGGGACAGGGGAACTGGGGCTACACCTTC. Translation gives CASSLSGQGNWGYTF. The full variable domain, rest sourced from reference TRBV5-1 and TRBJ1-2, is KAGVTQTPRYLIKTRGQQVTLSCSPISGHRSVSWYQQTPGQGLQFLFEYFSETQRNKGNFPGRFSGRQFSNSRSEMNVSTLELGDSALYLCASSLSGQGNWGYTFGSGTRLTVV.

The CDR3 reads CASATSGSINEQFF. CDR3 coding DNA: TGTGCCAGCGCGACTAGCGGGAGTATCAATGAGCAGTTCTTC. The chain joins TRBV28 to TRBJ2-1; 12 nucleotides match TRBD2. CDR1 MDHEN and CDR2 SYDVKM come from the germline V gene. V lost 8 bases, J lost 6 bases, and 5 bases stayed unmatched. This CDR3 spans 14 amino acids.

This chain uses TRBV2 with TRBJ2-2, with D perhaps TRBD1 (5 bases). CDR1 and CDR2 (germline): SNHLY, FYNNEI. V lost 3 bases and J 7 bases, leaving 9 bases between the germline ends. This CDR3 contains 13 residues. DNA for the CDR3: TGTGCCAGCAGTGAGACAGAGCGCGGGGAGCTGTTTTTT. This gives the protein CASSETERGELFF.

The rearrangement uses TRBV18 and TRBJ2-7; 8 nucleotides agree with TRBD2. The CDR3 is made up of 16 amino acids. J was trimmed by 4 bases and V by 0 bases; bases with no gene match: 8. Germline assignment: CDR1 KGHSH and CDR2 LQKENI. CDR3 DNA sequence: TGTGCCAGCTCACCACCGGGAGTAGCGGGATCGTACGAGCAGTACTTC. It specifies CASSPPGVAGSYEQYF.

The V call is TRBV3-1 (or the pseudogene TRBV3-2), the J call TRBJ2-5; 8 bases agree with TRBD2. This CDR3 has 17 amino acids. From germline, CDR1 is LGHDT and CDR2 YNNKEL (reference sequence). V dropped 0 bases and J dropped 3; count of bases not matched to a gene: 9. CDR3 nucleotides: TGTGCCAGCAGCCAAGATCCACTAGCGGAATGGGAAGAGACCCAGTACTTC. Amino acid sequence: CASSQDPLAEWEETQYF.

This clone was counted once. CDR3 region: CASSSTSGRTGPGELFF. The CDR3, as DNA: TGTGCCAGCAGCTCGACTAGCGGGAGAACGGGCCCCGGGGAGCTGTTTTTT. The chain carries TRBV5-6 and TRBJ2-2; 12 nucleotides line up with TRBD2. CDR1 SGHDT and CDR2 YYEEEE come from the germline V gene. Trimming removed 3 bases from V and 6 bases from J; junction bases left unmatched: 9. This CDR3 region has 17 residues.